This T cell receptor (beta chain) emerged from a study of T cells in Graves' hyperthyroidism and ophthalmopathy. Regions amplified from RNA transcripts were the TCR beta CDR3 regions. In the first-round RT-PCR of the TCR CDR3, the HTBI primer set was used. Each CDR3 protein is one row after TCRdb ran MiXCR on the multiplex PCR reads. The repertoire holds hundreds of thousands of distinct CDR3 sequences, with 20% to 25% as singletons. In the case of this clonotype: Its antigen is not identified.

A NOSPECS grade of at least 4, a Clinical Activity Score of at least 3 and duration under 3 months were recorded in ophthalmopathy patients. Orbital computed tomography and thyroid ultrasound, together with serum TRAb and thyroxine and clinical symptoms, were used for diagnoses. Findings of the study overall: A 13 V-J signature model discriminated ophthalmopathy versus stable hyperthyroidism. Most thyroid clonotypes expanded above 0.001 were also detected in blood.

Germline V lookup: CDR1 SEHNR, CDR2 FQNEAQ (reference sequence). The CDR3 consists of 15 residues. V was pared by 5 bases and J by 2 bases, with 15 bases between. The receptor was derived from a man in his thirties or forties with Graves' ophthalmopathy. The genes are TRBV7-9 and TRBJ1-2; D is unclear. The sample taken for sequencing was blood. CDR3 in DNA: TGTGCCAGCAGCCCGCCATCTGGGCTCAACTATGGCTACACCTTC. Protein sequence: CASSPPSGLNYGYTF.